The rows below give T cell receptor beta chains drawn from one sample of a study of CD8+ T cells in alopecia areata. Measured with immunoSEQ multiplex PCR; TCRdb has only the in-frame clones, and not every one. The sample yields some 200,000 clones, about 60% seen once. Sequencing was performed on CD8+ T cells sorted from blood, taken at week 24, from a patient treated with tofacitinib. These receptors originate from a human donor with alopecia areata. Both conserved end residues are trimmed from each CDR3.

j_call v_call cdr3_aa
TRBJ1-5 TRBV7-9 ASSLEGFRQPQH
TRBJ1-1 TRBV13 ASSPREGMNTEAF
TRBJ2-5 TRBV29-1 SAEGLSETQY
TRBJ2-1 TRBV18 ASSLGQGFNEQF
TRBJ2-7 TRBV7-9 ASSPRDRVYEQY
TRBJ2-3 TRBV14 ASSLVTDTQY
TRBJ1-2 TRBV5-1 ASSSEVQGGEIGYT
TRBJ1-5 TRBV27 ASSSENQPQH
TRBJ1-2 TRBV12-5 APRGNYGYT
TRBJ1-3 TRBV13 ASIPRAEPVYSGNTIY
TRBJ2-3 TRBV15 ATSGERGATDTQY
TRBJ2-2 TRBV7-2 ASSFNGELF
TRBJ2-7 TRBV4-1 ASSQDPPNLSYEQY
TRBJ1-2 TRBV29-1 SVGQGDT
TRBJ2-5 TRBV27 ASRGTSGETQY
TRBJ2-4 TRBV6-5 ARGQLAKNIQY
TRBJ1-4 TRBV7-8 ASSSTGATNEKLF
TRBJ2-7 TRBV4-1 ASSQEGPGTSGTYEQY
TRBJ1-2 TRBV7-2 ASSLHSGLSYGYT
TRBJ2-3 TRBV27 ASSTSRGRQGDTQY
TRBJ1-6 TRBV4-1 ASSQLGRAGNSPLH
TRBJ1-5 TRBV27 ASSLGGVGQPQH
TRBJ1-2 TRBV4-1 ASSQVWGEGVYGYT
TRBJ2-7 TRBV15 ATSSNRDTNRSPTYEQY
TRBJ2-3 TRBV18 ASSPRDLMGDTQY
TRBJ2-5 TRBV12-5 ASARAGRLAQY
TRBJ2-1 TRBV20-1 SGQVYNEQF
TRBJ1-1 TRBV6-5 ASRGRGDGTEAF
TRBJ2-7 TRBV7-9 ASSIGQGSSYEQY
TRBJ1-2 TRBV13 ASSLGRSLYGYT
TRBJ2-2 TRBV29-1 SGLGQGTGELF
TRBJ1-5 TRBV13 ASSFGQGAAQPQH
TRBJ2-7 TRBV29-1 SVAPWQRTVHEQY
TRBJ2-5 TRBV6-5 ASRTGVGETQY
TRBJ1-1 TRBV5-1 ASSSDGPEAF
TRBJ2-1 TRBV7-9 ASRDYGDEQF
TRBJ1-1 TRBV27 ASSLSGEAF
TRBJ2-2 TRBV29-1 SAALGTSYAGELF
TRBJ1-2 TRBV5-1 ASSLEPTANYGYT
TRBJ2-3 TRBV15 ATSRTGMYTDTQY
TRBJ2-7 TRBV5-1 ASSPPGTGSYEQY
TRBJ2-1 TRBV4-2 ASSPAYNEQF
TRBJ1-1 TRBV5-6 ASHRTNTEAF
TRBJ2-7 TRBV2 ASSGGKGEQY
TRBJ2-7 TRBV27 ASSLGQPAYEQY
TRBJ2-6 TRBV10-3 AISERQGTSSGANVLT
TRBJ1-1 TRBV27 ASSFGNTEAF
TRBJ2-6 TRBV13 ASSPWTGSSGANVLT
TRBJ2-7 TRBV27 ASSFLGGGVKSYEQY
TRBJ1-2 TRBV9 ASSAGTETNYGYT
TRBJ2-1 TRBV6-6 ASSFTTEPYYNEQF
TRBJ1-2 TRBV30 AWSLTEVGYYGYT
TRBJ2-3 TRBV4-1 ASSIRTRGSTDTQY